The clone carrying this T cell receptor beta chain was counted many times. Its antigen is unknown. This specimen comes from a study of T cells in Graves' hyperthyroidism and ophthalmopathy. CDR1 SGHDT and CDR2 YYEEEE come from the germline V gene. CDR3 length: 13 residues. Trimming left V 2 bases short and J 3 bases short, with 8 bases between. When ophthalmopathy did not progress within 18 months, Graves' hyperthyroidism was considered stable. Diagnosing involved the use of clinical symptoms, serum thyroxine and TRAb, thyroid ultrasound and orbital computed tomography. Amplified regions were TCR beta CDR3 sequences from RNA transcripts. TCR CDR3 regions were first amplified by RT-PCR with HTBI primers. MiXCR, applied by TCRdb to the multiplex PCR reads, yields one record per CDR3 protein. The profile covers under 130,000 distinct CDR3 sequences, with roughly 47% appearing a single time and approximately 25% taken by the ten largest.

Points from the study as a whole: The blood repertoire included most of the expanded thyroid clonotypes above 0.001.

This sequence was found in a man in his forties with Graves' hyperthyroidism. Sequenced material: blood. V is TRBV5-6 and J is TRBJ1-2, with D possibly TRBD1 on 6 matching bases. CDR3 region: CASSFRQDYGYTF. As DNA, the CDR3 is TGTGCCAGCAGCTTTCGACAGGACTATGGCTACACCTTC.